This is a list of T cell receptor beta chains from one sample in a study of blood T cell repertoires in COVID-19. Data came from immunoSEQ multiplex PCR; TCRdb stores just in-frame clones and leaves some out. Found here are about 180,000 clones, 82% of them singletons; the top ten hold more than 7.5%. The sample consisted of peripheral blood. These receptors were taken from a woman aged 70 to 79 with acute or convalescent COVID-19. Both conserved end residues are trimmed from each CDR3.

TRBV7-2	TRBJ1-4	ASLERSNEKLF
TRBV14	TRBJ2-1	ASSRRWGGGKTYNEQF
TRBV30	TRBJ1-3	ASRQEDSGNTIY
TRBV6-6	TRBJ1-5	ASSSGENQPQH
TRBV28	TRBJ1-2	ASRDRGPYGYT
TRBV6-5	TRBJ1-4	ASSYGLATNEKLF
TRBV3-1/TRBV3-2	TRBJ2-5	ASSQESPGQETQY
TRBV5-4	TRBJ1-1	ASSLTRDRGEAF
TRBV20-1	TRBJ2-1	SASLAGGREQF
TRBV6-5	TRBJ1-5	ASGQGGYSNQPQH
TRBV5-6	TRBJ1-5	ASSSWVPGINQPQH
TRBV11-2	TRBJ2-3	ASSPGQPGTDTQY
TRBV6-1	TRBJ2-7	ASSEAGEDYEQY
TRBV6-5	TRBJ2-7	ASSYVLAGSYEQY
TRBV5-4	TRBJ1-4	ASSSGRANEKLF
TRBV3-1/TRBV3-2	TRBJ1-3	ASSQGSGVGNTIY
TRBV30	TRBJ1-1	AWSGSSGPRTGRYTEAF
TRBV29-1	TRBJ1-2	SVSGGASFGYT
TRBV2	TRBJ2-7	ASSQLAGGLLRGEQY
TRBV20-1	TRBJ1-4	SASKTGREKLF
TRBV10-3	TRBJ1-2	AISTGVNWYGYT
TRBV28	TRBJ1-2	AIQGQIYGYT
TRBV5-3	TRBJ1-5	ARRSHGRGNQPQH
TRBV12-5	TRBJ2-1	ASGLTSVNNEQF
TRBV19	TRBJ1-1	ASSRVNGYTEAF